The present T cell receptor beta chain was sequenced within a study of a mutant IDH1 vaccine in newly diagnosed glioma (dated by TCRdb to about 2021). In the study overall: Patients were given eight vaccinations, in weeks 1, 3, 5, 7, 11, 15, 19 and 23, which matched visits V03 through V10. Vaccination began 4-6 weeks after radiotherapy alone, or alongside temozolomide cycles in the chemotherapy-containing groups. Of the approximately 35 treated patients, approximately 62% were male and around 40% were female, and the mean age was 40.4 years. Before enrollment, most patients had been given radiochemotherapy with temozolomide as standard therapy, while the rest had received either radiotherapy alone or temozolomide alone. Peripheral blood was drawn at six visits: V03 (baseline), V05, V07, V10, V12 and V13. For exploratory analyses, around 26 treated patients had longitudinal TCRB deep sequencing done wherever samples were available.

What this sample's time point label stands for: week 11, during vaccination. Every vaccine dose consisted of 300 ug of a 20-mer mutant IDH1 peptide in Montanide, administered subcutaneously together with topical imiquimod. The donors had newly diagnosed IDH1-mutant astrocytomas of WHO grade 3 or 4 that showed loss of nuclear ATRX. The samples were drawn from NOA16, a multicentre, single-arm, open-label phase I trial in Germany that tested a mutant IDH1 peptide vaccine in humans for the first time. The DNeasy Blood and Tissue Kit was used to extract genomic DNA from EDTA blood for TCRB sequencing. This clone was picked up a small number of times. The antigen this receptor binds is unknown. No much larger clone is present one base from it, and per-base qualities are unavailable. The CDR3 has 16 amino acids, counting the end cysteine and phenylalanine. The read is trimmed to its CDR3 DNA, 48 bases read in frame from base 1. V is shortened by 3 bases, J by 0 bases, and the region joining them spans 14 bases. CDR1 and CDR2 (KGHSH, LQKENI) derive from the germline V gene.

Receptor libraries were prepared by the immunoSEQ multiplex PCR assay. Rearranged TCR beta chain sequences were amplified with the hsTCRB Kit following the manufacturer's protocol. An Illumina MiSeq was used to sequence the TCRB libraries. In the authors' own workflow: The proprietary platform of the kit vendor was used for demultiplexing, trimming and gene mapping. In its TCRdb copy, this immuneACCESS table keeps in-frame sequences only and misses some clones. Where compared with another copy, unresolved V genes explain less than half of these, and the others have no known cause. The V and J calls and the clone size are those of that table, but D and trimming were determined from the DNA. The sample table lists some 64,000 clones, roughly 83% of them with a count of one. Clones ranked in the top ten supply approximately 8.3% of the sample. General conclusions and limits of the study: Across multiple MHC alleles, vaccine-induced immune responses were seen in around 93% of patients. No apparent relationship was observed between pseudoprogression and alterations in the top peripheral T cell clonotypes detected by TCRB sequencing. PBMC samples for TCRB deep sequencing were selected based on availability. It was noted by the authors that analyses of patient blood samples could not be reproduced owing to sample limitations.

The chain joins TRBV18 to TRBJ1-1; no D gene is confidently identified. This TCR was recovered from a woman aged 50 to 60 with glioma. The source was PBMCs, collected from a glioma patient whose treatment included an IDH1 peptide vaccine. CDR3 loop: CASSPRASGMNTEAFF. The DNA sequence reads TGTGCCAGCTCACCTCGTGCAAGTGGGATGAACACTGAAGCTTTCTTT.